This is a list of T cell receptor beta chains from one sample in a study of PD-1 blockade in classical Hodgkin lymphoma. Assay used: immunoSEQ multiplex PCR; TCRdb lists only in-frame clones, some missing. The table lists tens of thousands of clones, about 90% of them singletons, with approximately 8.4% in the top ten. Sequenced here: peripheral blood mononuclear cells (PBMCs), sampled before the fourth cycle of nivolumab. The source is a human donor with classical Hodgkin lymphoma. Each CDR3 is given with its conserved first and last residue. The D gene is left open where the match is weak. Size tells how often a clone was seen (once, few, many) or the class of an expanded clone, and some rows leave it out.

V	size	D	J	CDR3	DNA
TRBV5-6	once	TRBD2	TRBJ2-5	CASSSLGEGQETQYF	TGTGCCAGCAGCTCGCTCGGGGAGGGCCAAGAGACCCAGTACTTC
TRBV5-1	few	-	TRBJ2-6	CASSLLGEIRTF	TGCGCCAGCAGCTTGTTGGGAGAAATTCGTACTTTC
TRBV27	-	-	TRBJ1-6	CASSLSRADSPLHF	TGTGCCAGCAGTCTCTCCCGAGCGGATTCACCCCTCCACTTT
TRBV2	-	-	TRBJ2-1	CASSEGQKQGDEQFF	TGTGCCAGCAGTGAAGGACAGAAGCAGGGAGATGAGCAGTTCTTC
TRBV10-3	-	-	TRBJ2-3	CAISESAASEADTQYF	TGTGCCATCAGTGAGTCTGCGGCTAGCGAGGCAGATACGCAGTATTTT
TRBV5-1	-	TRBD1	TRBJ2-7	CASSSPGQEFYEQYF	TGCGCCAGCAGCTCACCGGGACAGGAATTCTACGAGCAGTACTTC
TRBV7-2	-	-	TRBJ1-2	CASSQIRDGGYTF	TGTGCCAGCAGCCAAATCAGGGACGGCGGCTACACCTTC
TRBV5-1	-	TRBD1	TRBJ2-3	CASSVPIGTVTDTQYF	TGCGCCAGCAGCGTCCCAATCGGGACAGTCACAGATACGCAGTATTTT
TRBV2	once	-	TRBJ2-7	CAAEDSSYEQYF	TGTGCCGCCGAGGACAGCTCCTACGAGCAGTACTTC
TRBV30	few	-	TRBJ1-3	CAWSLSGVGNTIYF	TGTGCCTGGAGCTTGTCAGGGGTGGGAAACACCATATATTTT
TRBV6-5	-	-	TRBJ2-5	CASSRTDQETQYF	TGTGCCAGCAGTCGGACAGACCAAGAGACCCAGTACTTC
TRBV20-1	-	-	TRBJ2-5	CSARTETQYF	TGCAGTGCTAGAACGGAGACCCAGTACTTC
TRBV6-6	-	-	TRBJ2-2	CASSTGPNHGELFF	TGTGCCAGCAGTACCGGACCCAACCACGGGGAGCTGTTTTTT
TRBV14	-	TRBD1	TRBJ2-4	CASSPGTVKNIQYF	TGTGCCAGCAGCCCCGGGACAGTAAAAAACATTCAGTACTTC
TRBV28	once	-	TRBJ1-5	CASSSGTPVWAQHF	TGTGCCAGCAGTTCCGGGACACCTGTCTGGGCCCAGCATTTT
TRBV11-3	-	TRBD2	TRBJ2-2	CASSPRTSGYTGELFF	TGTGCCAGCAGCCCAAGGACTAGCGGGTACACCGGGGAGCTGTTTTTT
TRBV5-1	-	-	TRBJ1-1	CASSLFAGEKAFF	TGCGCCAGCAGCTTGTTTGCGGGGGAGAAGGCTTTCTTT
TRBV7-2	-	-	TRBJ1-6	CASSRTVALNNSPLHF	TGTGCCAGCAGCCGCACCGTGGCGTTGAATAATTCACCCCTCCACTTT
TRBV5-1	-	-	TRBJ1-2	CASSSTTGYYGYTF	TGCGCCAGCAGTTCGACAACAGGTTACTATGGCTACACCTTC
TRBV6-5	-	-	TRBJ1-4	CASSYSGSTNEKLFF	TGTGCCAGCAGTTACTCTGGCTCCACTAATGAAAAACTGTTTTTT
TRBV6-6	-	-	TRBJ2-7	CASSPWEEQYF	TGTGCCAGCAGCCCCTGGGAGGAGCAGTACTTC
TRBV28	once	TRBD1	TRBJ1-1	CASSRDRYTEAFF	TGTGCCAGCAGTAGGGACAGGTACACTGAAGCTTTCTTT